This T cell receptor (beta chain) is from a study of post-analysis software for immune sequencing data (dated by TCRdb to 2013 to 2016). Some background on the complete study: Recorded disease courses included relapsing-remitting, secondary progressive and progressive-relapsing multiple sclerosis, with some patients lacking subtype annotation. The patient repertoires were compared against about 10 previously published healthy control repertoires obtained from donors aged roughly 6 to 28 years. A subset of samples was prepared in parallel using single-end sample barcoding, then pooled and co-amplified after Illumina adapter ligation.

The cysteine opens and the phenylalanine closes a CDR3 of 15 amino acids. Of all the DNA, just the CDR3 is kept, 45 bases in frame from base 1. Per the germline V gene, MDHEN is the CDR1 and SYDVKM is the CDR2. Trimming takes 7 bases off V and 3 bases off J; junction bases not matched to a gene: 9. To demonstrate the VDJtools post-analysis software, TCR beta repertoires were profiled from the peripheral blood of about 13 young patients with multiple sclerosis. The patients with multiple sclerosis were children and adolescents between roughly 6 and 15 years of age. This clonotype was observed a handful of times. Its target antigen remains unknown. The sample holds no much larger clone one base away, and base qualities are not on file. The library was prepared using PCR. Sequenced on an Illumina HiSeq 2500. To reduce PCR and sequencing biases, unique molecular identifiers were built into the TCR beta cDNA libraries. Approximately 500,000 cDNA molecules were obtained per 1 to 10 million input T cells, so each molecule approximated one T cell. The patient libraries were prepared and sequenced with the same protocol used for the earlier healthy control dataset. Samples belonging to the same batch were prepared together, multiplexed and sequenced on a shared HiSeq lane. As for the original processing: Raw barcoded reads were processed with MIGEC, discarding single-read molecular identifier groups before consensus assembly and CDR3 extraction. VDJtools was used for post-analysis of the clonotype tables, and diversity was normalized by down-sampling every dataset to the size of the smallest sample. Repertoire overlap clustering matched CDR3 amino acid but not nucleotide sequences to correct batch-related cross-sample contamination. The raw public reads went through TCRdb reprocessing: fastp at Q25, MiXCR clone calling, in-frame beta chains kept. When rows share a CDR3 protein, they turn into one entry using the most common DNA and genes. Clone size and V and J calls follow TCRdb, not the original study. Counted in this sample were around 500,000 distinct CDR3 sequences; approximately 31% of them appeared once. The ten most abundant clones make up around 6% of the sample.

The paper's findings and limits, for the study overall: Normalized Chao1 diversity was significantly lower in multiple sclerosis patients than controls, suggesting substantial peripheral T-cell clonal expansion. The control group was slightly older than the multiple sclerosis patient group. Significantly higher frequencies in patients than in controls were found for several TRBV segments, including TRBV5-6, TRBV5-1 and TRBV20-1. When samples were clustered directly using the F measure, samples prepared in the same batch co-clustered strongly, which prompted a batch-effect correction.

The TCR originated in a girl between 2 and 17 years old with multiple sclerosis. The sequencing input was blood. This chain joins TRBV28 to TRBJ2-3; TRBD1 fits 8 bases in the junction. The nucleotide sequence reads as follows: TGTGCCAGCACCATGGTGGACAGGGCAACAGATACGCAGTATTTT. Translated, it reads CASTMVDRATDTQYF.